Only a few counts were recorded for the clone carrying this TCR beta chain. Donors underwent one heparinised blood draw, approximately 120 mL on average. The sample belongs to a study of beta chain features in type 1 diabetes. cDNA synthesis used the whole RNA isolate, giving expressed TCRB sequences. Only in-frame clones appear in the TCRdb table, and some are missing; sequencing was by immunoSEQ multiplex PCR. The data hold under 150,000 clones, with under 60% observed a single time. The CDR3 covers 15 residues. V trimming: 10 bases; J trimming: 3 bases; junction bases outside the gene matches: 10. CDR1 is SGHTA and CDR2 is FQGNSA in the germline V gene.

The material sequenced was Tregs from blood. This clonotype originated in a young man in good health. The gene calls are TRBV7-2 and TRBJ2-2; TRBD1 aligns across 8 bases. The CDR3, as DNA: TGTGCCATCCCTGGGCAGGGGGCGTACACCGGGGAGCTGTTTTTT. This translates into CAIPGQGAYTGELFF.